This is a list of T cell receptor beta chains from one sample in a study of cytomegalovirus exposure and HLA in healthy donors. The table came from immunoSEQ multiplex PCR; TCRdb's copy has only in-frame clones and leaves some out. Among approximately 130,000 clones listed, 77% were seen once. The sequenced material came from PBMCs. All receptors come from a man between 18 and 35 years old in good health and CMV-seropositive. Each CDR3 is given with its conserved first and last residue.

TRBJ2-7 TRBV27 CASSLGTSYEQYF
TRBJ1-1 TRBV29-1 CSVDTGGRTEAFF
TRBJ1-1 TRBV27 CASSSPAGGKMAFF
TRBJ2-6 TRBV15 CATSRDVDSGANGLTF
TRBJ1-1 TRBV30 CAWSHIYEAFF
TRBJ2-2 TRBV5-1 CASSLSPQGQGAGELFF
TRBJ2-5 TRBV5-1 CASSRRDRTQETQYF
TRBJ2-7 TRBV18 CASSGRQGATYEQYF
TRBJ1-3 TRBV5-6 CASSLAASPGNTIYF
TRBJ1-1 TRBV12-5 CASGLSGEGSTEAFF
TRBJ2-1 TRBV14 CASSERSSRGSYNEQFF
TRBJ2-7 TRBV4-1 CASSQDGQGSYEQYF
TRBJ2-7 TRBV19 CASASGGVYEQYF
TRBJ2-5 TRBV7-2 CASSLLKWRETQYF
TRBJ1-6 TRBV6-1 CASSVGRGKSPLHF
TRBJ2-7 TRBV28 CASSSSPASSSYEQYF
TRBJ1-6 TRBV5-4 CASSPPQGSPLHF
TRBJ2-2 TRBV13 CASSLNRAWDTGELFF
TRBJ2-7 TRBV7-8 CASSLRENSLNPYEQYF
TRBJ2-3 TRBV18 CASSKGRSTDTQYF
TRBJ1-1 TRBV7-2 CASSSTGDGTEAFF
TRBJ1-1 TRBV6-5 CASRESGDTEAFF
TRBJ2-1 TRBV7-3 CASSPISTHEQFF
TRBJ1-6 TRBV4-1 CASSQGVLQGWQSSPLHF
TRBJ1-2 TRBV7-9 CASSLVGGPPNYGYTF
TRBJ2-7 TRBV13 CASSSGGLEQYF
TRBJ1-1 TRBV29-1 CSVVEGAPTEAFF
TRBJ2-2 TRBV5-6 CASSFFYRGPNTGELFF
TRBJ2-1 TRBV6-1 CASQTRNEQFF
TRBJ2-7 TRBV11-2 CASSLTPSGDEQYF
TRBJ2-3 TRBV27 CASSSHDRVTDTQYF
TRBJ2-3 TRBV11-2 CASSSGTRGDTQYF
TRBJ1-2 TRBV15 CATSSPLHYGYTF
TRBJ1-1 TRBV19 CASLEGSVNTEAFF
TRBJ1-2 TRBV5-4 CASSFGAGARSGYTF
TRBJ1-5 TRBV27 CASSDGQGSNQPQHF
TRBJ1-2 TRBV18 CASSPPRTGPSLGYTF
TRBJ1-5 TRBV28 CASSGGGRNNQPQHF
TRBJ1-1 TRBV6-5 CASSYSTGTEAFF
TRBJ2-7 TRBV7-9 CASSFGGTSYEQYF
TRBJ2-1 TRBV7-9 CASSTDSGRPNEQFF
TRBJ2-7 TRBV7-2 CASSLLYEQYF
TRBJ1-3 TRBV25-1 CASSETAGTGGNTIYF
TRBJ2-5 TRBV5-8 CASSLESWETQYF
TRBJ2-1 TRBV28 CASSLGGTTYNEQFF
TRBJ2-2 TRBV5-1 CASSFAGTGNTGELFF
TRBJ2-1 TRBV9 CASSATGAPAGAGNEQFF
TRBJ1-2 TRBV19 CASSFPGTGLYGYTF
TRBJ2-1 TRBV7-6 CASSSSGRAMEQFF
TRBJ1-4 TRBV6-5 CASSYGGAPNEKLFF
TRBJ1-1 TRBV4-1 CASSQDDSSWAAFF
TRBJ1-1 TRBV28 CASSSRRVEAFF
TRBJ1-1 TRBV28 CASSRPGTEAFF
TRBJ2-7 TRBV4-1 CASSQGLAGGRMREQYF
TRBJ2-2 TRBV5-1 CASSLMPLENTGELFF
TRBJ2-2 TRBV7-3 CASSPEPNTGELFF
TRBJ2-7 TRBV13 CASSGGGGDPYEQYF
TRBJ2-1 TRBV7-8 CASSLPGLAGHEQFF